A selection of T cell receptor beta chains follows, all from one sample in a study of blood T cell repertoires in COVID-19. Profiling relied on immunoSEQ multiplex PCR, and the TCRdb table lists in-frame clones only, not all of them. This table has 40,000 or so clones, around nine tenths appearing once. Sequencing was done on a sample of peripheral blood. These receptors originate from a human donor in a cohort sampled during active COVID-19. Each CDR3 is given with its conserved first and last residue. Each record gives: CDR3 length, V gene, clone size, D gene, J gene, CDR3 protein, CDR3 DNA. D genes are given only for firm matches. For some rows the clone size is stated as once, few or many, or as a class when expanded; others skip it.

len: 15
v_gene: TRBV3-1/TRBV3-2
abundance: NA
d_gene: TRBD1
j_gene: TRBJ2-7
CDR3aa: CASSQEAARGREQYF
CDR3nt: TGTGCCAGCAGCCAAGAAGCGGCCAGGGGGCGAGAGCAGTACTTC

len: 15
v_gene: TRBV10-2
abundance: NA
d_gene: NA
j_gene: TRBJ1-2
CDR3aa: CASRTGPNVNYGYTF
CDR3nt: TGCGCCTCCCGTACAGGGCCAAACGTAAACTATGGCTACACCTTC

len: 18
v_gene: TRBV7-2
abundance: NA
d_gene: NA
j_gene: TRBJ2-7
CDR3aa: CASSLVGLGAGISYEQYF
CDR3nt: TGTGCCAGCAGCTTAGTTGGCCTCGGTGCGGGGATCTCCTACGAGCAGTACTTC

len: 13
v_gene: TRBV27
abundance: NA
d_gene: NA
j_gene: TRBJ1-1
CDR3aa: CASSLFRETEAFF
CDR3nt: TGTGCCAGCAGTTTATTTCGGGAGACCGAAGCTTTCTTT

len: 15
v_gene: TRBV5-1
abundance: NA
d_gene: NA
j_gene: TRBJ1-2
CDR3aa: CASSLGQGGEYGYTF
CDR3nt: TGCGCCAGCAGCTTGGGTCAAGGGGGTGAATATGGCTACACCTTC

len: 12
v_gene: TRBV7-9
abundance: NA
d_gene: TRBD1
j_gene: TRBJ2-7
CDR3aa: CASSLAETGAYF
CDR3nt: TGTGCCAGCAGCTTAGCGGAAACAGGGGCGTACTTC

len: 11
v_gene: TRBV10-2
abundance: few
d_gene: NA
j_gene: TRBJ2-1
CDR3aa: CASSRVNEQFF
CDR3nt: TGCGCCAGCAGCAGGGTCAATGAGCAGTTCTTC

len: 12
v_gene: TRBV29-1
abundance: NA
d_gene: TRBD1
j_gene: TRBJ2-1
CDR3aa: CSVGQGDVEQFF
CDR3nt: TGCAGCGTTGGACAGGGGGATGTTGAGCAGTTCTTC

len: 16
v_gene: TRBV5-1
abundance: few
d_gene: TRBD2
j_gene: TRBJ2-7
CDR3aa: CASSTGTSGGSYEQYF
CDR3nt: TGCGCCAGCAGCACCGGGACTAGCGGGGGGTCCTACGAGCAGTACTTC

len: 17
v_gene: TRBV7-2
abundance: NA
d_gene: NA
j_gene: TRBJ1-6
CDR3aa: CASSLSDSVRYNSPLHF
CDR3nt: TGTGCCAGCAGCTTATCGGACAGCGTCCGTTATAATTCACCCCTCCACTTT

len: 15
v_gene: TRBV6-5
abundance: NA
d_gene: NA
j_gene: TRBJ1-1
CDR3aa: CASSRVRGRFTEAFF
CDR3nt: TGTGCCAGCAGCCGAGTCAGGGGTAGGTTCACTGAAGCTTTCTTT

len: 11
v_gene: TRBV29-1
abundance: NA
d_gene: NA
j_gene: TRBJ2-5
CDR3aa: CSVFQGETQYF
CDR3nt: TGCAGCGTTTTTCAGGGAGAGACCCAGTACTTC

len: 15
v_gene: TRBV5-4
abundance: NA
d_gene: TRBD1
j_gene: TRBJ2-5
CDR3aa: CASSPPTGGGETQYF
CDR3nt: TGTGCCAGCAGCCCGCCGACAGGGGGCGGGGAGACCCAGTACTTC

len: 16
v_gene: TRBV5-1
abundance: NA
d_gene: TRBD1
j_gene: TRBJ2-7
CDR3aa: CASSPSPGQGGYEQYF
CDR3nt: TGCGCCAGCAGCCCCTCGCCGGGACAGGGGGGTTACGAGCAGTACTTC

len: 13
v_gene: TRBV18
abundance: once
d_gene: NA
j_gene: TRBJ2-5
CDR3aa: CASSNAGQETQYF
CDR3nt: TGTGCCAGCTCAAATGCGGGCCAAGAGACCCAGTACTTC

len: 14
v_gene: TRBV27
abundance: NA
d_gene: NA
j_gene: TRBJ1-1
CDR3aa: CASRFVIGETEAFF
CDR3nt: TGTGCCAGCAGATTCGTAATCGGGGAGACTGAAGCTTTCTTT

len: 14
v_gene: TRBV10-3
abundance: NA
d_gene: NA
j_gene: TRBJ1-6
CDR3aa: CAISVEFGQSPLHF
CDR3nt: TGTGCCATCAGTGTGGAATTCGGACAATCACCCCTCCACTTT

len: 13
v_gene: TRBV27
abundance: NA
d_gene: NA
j_gene: TRBJ1-2
CDR3aa: CASSFRTSDGYTF
CDR3nt: TGTGCCAGCAGTTTCCGGACATCTGATGGCTACACCTTC

len: 14
v_gene: TRBV10-1
abundance: NA
d_gene: NA
j_gene: TRBJ2-7
CDR3aa: CASSESMERAEQYF
CDR3nt: TGCGCCAGCAGTGAGTCGATGGAGCGGGCGGAGCAGTACTTC

len: 15
v_gene: TRBV11-2
abundance: NA
d_gene: TRBD2
j_gene: TRBJ2-1
CDR3aa: CASSFQRGGYNEQFF
CDR3nt: TGTGCCAGCAGCTTTCAGCGGGGCGGTTACAATGAGCAGTTCTTC

len: 15
v_gene: TRBV3-1/TRBV3-2
abundance: NA
d_gene: NA
j_gene: TRBJ1-2
CDR3aa: CASGPGYSGYYGYTF
CDR3nt: TGTGCCAGCGGCCCAGGTTACTCGGGGTACTATGGCTACACCTTC

len: 14
v_gene: TRBV5-8
abundance: NA
d_gene: NA
j_gene: TRBJ2-2
CDR3aa: CASSLRTITGELFF
CDR3nt: TGTGCCAGCAGCTTAAGGACAATCACCGGGGAGCTGTTTTTT

len: 14
v_gene: TRBV7-8
abundance: NA
d_gene: TRBD1
j_gene: TRBJ2-1
CDR3aa: CASSRDRAHNEQFF
CDR3nt: TGTGCCAGCAGCCGAGACAGGGCCCACAATGAGCAGTTCTTC

len: 14
v_gene: TRBV18
abundance: NA
d_gene: NA
j_gene: TRBJ1-5
CDR3aa: CASSPGQGNQPQHF
CDR3nt: TGTGCCAGCTCACCTGGGCAGGGAAATCAGCCCCAGCATTTT

len: 15
v_gene: TRBV27
abundance: NA
d_gene: NA
j_gene: TRBJ2-3
CDR3aa: CASSLGVGGTDTQYF
CDR3nt: TGTGCCAGCAGTTTAGGGGTGGGAGGCACAGATACGCAGTATTTT

len: 15
v_gene: TRBV23-1
abundance: NA
d_gene: NA
j_gene: TRBJ1-1
CDR3aa: CASSHPHGGDTEAFF
CDR3nt: TGCGCCAGCAGTCACCCCCACGGGGGGGACACTGAAGCTTTCTTT

len: 16
v_gene: TRBV7-2
abundance: NA
d_gene: TRBD2
j_gene: TRBJ2-3
CDR3aa: CASSPDERGSWREQYF
CDR3nt: TGTGCCAGCAGCCCGGACGAGCGGGGATCTTGGCGGGAGCAGTATTTT

len: 15
v_gene: TRBV29-1
abundance: NA
d_gene: TRBD1
j_gene: TRBJ2-2
CDR3aa: CSARAGARGTGELFF
CDR3nt: TGCAGCGCCCGGGCAGGTGCCAGGGGGACCGGGGAGCTGTTTTTT

len: 15
v_gene: TRBV27
abundance: NA
d_gene: TRBD2
j_gene: TRBJ2-7
CDR3aa: CASRAQGRGVYEQYF
CDR3nt: TGTGCCAGCAGGGCTCAAGGACGGGGGGTCTACGAGCAGTACTTC

len: 15
v_gene: TRBV5-1
abundance: NA
d_gene: NA
j_gene: TRBJ1-5
CDR3aa: CASSGVQGNNQPQHF
CDR3nt: TGCGCCAGCAGCGGAGTCCAGGGGAACAATCAGCCCCAGCATTTT

len: 15
v_gene: TRBV5-4
abundance: NA
d_gene: TRBD2
j_gene: TRBJ2-3
CDR3aa: CASSLVGTSIGTQYF
CDR3nt: TGTGCCAGCAGCTTGGTAGGGACTAGCATTGGTACGCAGTATTTT